The 27 T cell receptor beta chains below all came from one sample that was sequenced in a study of T-cell reconstitution after alpha-beta-depleted transplantation in children listed by TCRdb under 2016. According to the study, the label for this sample's treatment or condition signals: allogeneic hematopoietic cell transplantation with graft depleted of TCRalphabeta T cells and CD19 B cells. Libraries were made using PCR. Sequencing relied on an Illumina HiSeq 2500. TCR libraries were prepared with molecular barcoding, using unique molecular identifiers to normalize TCRbeta repertoire quantification. The public sequencing data were trimmed at Q25 with fastp and processed into clonotypes with MiXCR by TCRdb, which kept only in-frame beta chains. CDR3 protein sequences are deduplicated, and each keeps its most common genes and DNA. The sample table contains about 610,000 distinct CDR3 sequences; only one count was recorded for roughly 30% of them. The ten largest make up 36% of the sample.

Sequencing was performed on PBMCs, taken before TCRalphabeta/CD19-depleted stem cell transplant. The receptors were sampled from a boy younger than two with Wiskott-Aldrich syndrome, due to receive a stem cell transplant.

In this sample, this clonotype turned up a few times. The chain has TRBV5-1 and TRBJ2-5; the match to TRBD1 covers 7 bases. This CDR3 is built from 15 residues. The junction had 9 bases not matched to a gene; V was cut back by 3 bases and J by 4 bases. The germline CDR1 and CDR2 sequences are SGHRS and YFSETQ. The CDR3 bases are TGCGCCAGCAGCTCCCAAGCGACAGGGATAGAGACCCAGTACTTC. Residues: CASSSQATGIETQYF.

There are a few counts of this clonotype. The chain links TRBV7-9 to TRBJ2-3; TRBD1 matches 7 bases. Germline V gene sequence: CDR1 SEHNR, CDR2 FQNEAQ (reference sequence). This CDR3 has 17 amino acids. Trimming removed 5 bases from V and 3 bases from J; junction bases left unmatched: 14. The CDR3 DNA is TGTGCCAGCAGCGTTCCCCGGGACAGATTACCTACAGATACGCAGTATTTT. Translated: CASSVPRDRLPTDTQYF.

This rearrangement joins TRBV27 to TRBJ2-7; 7 bases align to TRBD1. The germline gives CDR1 MNHEY, CDR2 SMNVEV (reference sequence). CDR3 size: 13 residues. V shed 6 bases, J shed 4 bases, and the junction held 6 bases outside the gene matches. DNA for the CDR3: TGTGCCAGCAGGCCCGACAGGGCTTACGAGCAGTACTTC. Amino acid sequence: CASRPDRAYEQYF.

The V gene is TRBV5-1, the J gene TRBJ2-5; either TRBD1 or TRBD2 may supply D (5 bases each). From germline, CDR1 is SGHRS and CDR2 YFSETQ. The CDR3 length is 15 residues. Between the trimmed V and J ends, which lost 2 bases and 2 bases, there was a span of 13 bases. CDR3 DNA: TGCGCCAGCAGCTTAATCGGGACGGTTCAAGAGACCCAGTACTTC. Its protein product is CASSLIGTVQETQYF.

This rearrangement joins TRBV5-1 to TRBJ2-7, with D perhaps being TRBD1 or TRBD2 (5 bases each). The germline V gene has CDR1 SGHRS and CDR2 YFSETQ. The CDR3 length is 15 residues. The ends were cut back, 1 base at V and 3 bases at J, with 14 bases in the middle. CDR3 region: CASSLITGLFYEQYF. The DNA of the CDR3 is TGCGCCAGCAGCTTGATTACAGGACTTTTCTACGAGCAGTACTTC.

This clonotype came up a few times. V is TRBV7-2 and J is TRBJ2-1; D gene unclear. Looked up from germline, CDR1 is SGHTA and CDR2 is FQGNSA. The germline V and J ends were trimmed by 1 base and 1 base, with 8 bases remaining between them. The CDR3 is 15 amino acids. CDR3 sequence: CASSLVSWSYNEQFF. The CDR3 DNA reads TGTGCCAGCAGCTTAGTCTCCTGGTCCTACAATGAGCAGTTCTTC.

This clonotype was seen many times. The chain couples TRBV12-3 or TRBV12-4 to TRBJ2-5; D remains unclear. The V gene lost 1 base and the J gene lost 7 bases, with 16 bases spanning the gap. The CDR3 is made up of 15 amino acids. The CDR3 DNA sequence: TGTGCCAGCAGTTTAGGTCCCCCGGGTCTCGGGACCCAGTACTTC. It translates to CASSLGPPGLGTQYF.

This chain links TRBV29-1 with TRBJ1-4, with D unclear. Trimming took 7 bases from V and 5 from J, leaving 20 bases between them. The CDR3 sequence is 15 residues long. Germline CDR1 and CDR2: SQVTM and ANQGSEA. Here the CDR3 reads CSASSLAGRNEKLFF. CDR3 bases: TGCAGCGCGTCCTCCCTGGCAGGCAGAAATGAAAAACTGTTTTTT.

The V and J genes are TRBV12-3 or TRBV12-4 and TRBJ2-3, with D unclear. Trimming shortened V by 6 bases and J by 6 bases, and 16 bases separated the two germline ends. This CDR3 region has 14 residues. CDR3 amino acids: CASRATRRSDTQYF. The CDR3 DNA reads TGTGCCAGCAGAGCGACACGGAGATCCGATACGCAGTATTTT.

This chain links TRBV20-1 with TRBJ2-3; TRBD1 matches at 8 bases. This CDR3 spans 17 amino acids. The trim removed 0 bases at V and 3 bases at J, leaving 11 bases unmatched. Germline V gene data show CDR1 as DFQATT and CDR2 as SNEGSKA (reference sequence). The CDR3 here is CSARDRAGGVRTDTQYF. CDR3 DNA sequence: TGCAGTGCTAGAGATCGGGCAGGGGGCGTTCGTACAGATACGCAGTATTTT.

This chain joins TRBV3-1 and TRBJ2-4; perhaps TRBD1 as D (5 bases). CDR1 is LGHDT and CDR2 is YNNKEL in the germline V gene (reference sequence). Trimming pared 2 bases from V and 7 bases from J, leaving 6 bases between. CDR3 length: 12 residues. CDR3 nucleotide sequence: TGTGCCAGCAGCCAAAAGGGGAACATTCAGTACTTC. It translates to CASSQKGNIQYF. The whole variable domain, filled in from reference TRBV3-1 and TRBJ2-4, reads DTAVSQTPKYLVTQMGNDKSIKCEQNLGHDTMYWYKQDSKKFLKIMFSYNNKELIINETVPNRFSPKSPDKAHLNLHINSLELGDSAVYFCASSQKGNIQYFGAGTRLSVL.

This clonotype showed up just once. The chain recombines TRBV20-1 with TRBJ2-1; TRBD2 might be the D (5 bases). Germline loops: CDR1 DFQATT, CDR2 SNEGSKA (reference sequence). V was clipped by 6 bases and J by 0 bases, with 15 bases between them. The CDR3 totals 15 residues. CDR3 in amino acids: CSAAKAASSYNEQFF. CDR3 nucleotide sequence: TGCAGTGCCGCAAAAGCGGCCAGCTCCTACAATGAGCAGTTCTTC.

This clonotype was seen only a few times. The chain links TRBV7-2 to TRBJ2-1; 10 bases align to TRBD2. The CDR3 contains 15 residues. Germline CDR1 reads SGHTA; CDR2 reads FQGNSA. The junction had 8 bases not matched to a gene; V was cut back by 3 bases and J by 9 bases. The CDR3 nucleotides read TGTGCCAGCAGCTTTCTGAGCGGGAGGGCCATTGAGCAGTTCTTC. This codes for CASSFLSGRAIEQFF. Variable domain in full (rest from reference TRBV7-2 and TRBJ2-1): GAGVSQSPSNKVTEKGKDVELRCDPISGHTALYWYRQSLGQGLEFLIYFQGNSAPDKSGLPSDRFSAERTGGSVSTLTIQRTQQEDSAVYLCASSFLSGRAIEQFFGPGTRLTVL.

This clonotype was counted between two and nine times. The genes are TRBV20-1 and TRBJ1-2, with no clear D. In germline, CDR1 is DFQATT, CDR2 SNEGSKA (reference sequence). Deletions cut 0 bases from V and 2 bases from J, with 13 bases between. CDR3 length: 15 amino acids. CDR3 region: CSARDLLADNYGYTF. CDR3 nucleotides: TGCAGTGCTAGAGATCTCCTGGCGGACAACTATGGCTACACCTTC.

The rearrangement uses TRBV18 and TRBJ2-1, with 7 bases fitting TRBD2. There are 14 residues in the CDR3. V gave up 4 bases and J gave up 5 bases; unmatched junction bases: 5. The germline V gene has CDR1 KGHSH and CDR2 LQKENI. CDR3 nucleotide sequence: TGTGCCAGCTCACAAACTAGCGCCAACAATGAGCAGTTCTTC. Amino acids: CASSQTSANNEQFF. The full variable domain, with the rest looked up from reference TRBV18 and TRBJ2-1, is NAGVMQNPRHLVRRRGQEARLRCSPMKGHSHVYWYRQLPEEGLKFMVYLQKENIIDESGMPKERFSAEFPKEGPSILRIQQVVRGDSAAYFCASSQTSANNEQFFGPGTRLTVL.

This clonotype was recorded many times. The gene calls are TRBV11-2 and TRBJ2-2, with D possibly matching TRBD2 (5 bases). CDR3 length: 13 amino acids. V was cut by 2 bases and J by 6 bases, with 7 bases left in between. The V gene's germline CDR1 is SGHAT and CDR2 FQNNGV. The CDR3 DNA sequence: TGTGCCAGCAGCTTACTCGGGGCCGGGGAGCTGTTTTTT. As protein: CASSLLGAGELFF. The variable domain in full, with the rest retrieved from reference TRBV11-2 and TRBJ2-2, is EAGVAQSPRYKIIEKRQSVAFWCNPISGHATLYWYQQILGQGPKLLIQFQNNGVVDDSQLPKDRFSAERLKGVDSTLKIQPAKLEDSAVYLCASSLLGAGELFFGEGSRLTVL.

The chain is built from TRBV11-2 and TRBJ2-3; 10 bases are shared with TRBD2. V shed 1 base and J 2 bases; nucleotides not matched to a gene: 18. Germline assignment: CDR1 SGHAT and CDR2 FQNNGV. The CDR3 runs 21 residues. As DNA, the CDR3 is TGTGCCAGCAGCTTAGGTTTTCCTAGCGGGAGTTTGTTGCGCTCCACAGATACGCAGTATTTT. It yields the protein CASSLGFPSGSLLRSTDTQYF.

A few counts support this clonotype. This chain connects TRBV6-5 to TRBJ2-3; no firm D call. V was cut by 1 base and J by 6 bases, with 23 bases left in between. CDR1 is MNHEY, CDR2 SVGAGI, per germline. The length of the CDR3 is 18 residues. This chain's CDR3 is CASSYLSSPNVGGDTQYF. In DNA form, the CDR3 reads TGTGCCAGCAGTTACTTATCTTCCCCTAACGTGGGTGGGGATACGCAGTATTTT.

This clonotype was observed a few times. This chain connects TRBV5-5 to TRBJ1-5; 10 bases are a match to TRBD1. The CDR3 runs to 17 residues. J was trimmed by 4 bases and V by 0 bases; bases with no gene match: 7. In germline, CDR1 is SGHKS, CDR2 YYEKEE (reference sequence). Here the CDR3 DNA reads TGTGCCAGCAGCTTGGGTGACAGGGGGCTACCAAATCAGCCCCAGCATTTT. It specifies CASSLGDRGLPNQPQHF. The full variable domain, in which reference TRBV5-5 and TRBJ1-5 provide the parts outside the CDR3, is DAGVTQSPTHLIKTRGQQVTLRCSPISGHKSVSWYQQVLGQGPQFIFQYYEKEERGRGNFPDRFSARQFPNYSSELNVNALLLGDSALYLCASSLGDRGLPNQPQHFGDGTRLSIL.

The chain employs TRBV20-1 and TRBJ1-5, with 9 bases lining up with TRBD1. This CDR3 has 14 residues. Germline V gives CDR1 DFQATT, CDR2 SNEGSKA (reference sequence). DNA for the CDR3: TGCAGCGCATCCACAGGGGGCCGAAATCAGCCCCAGCATTTT. It specifies CSASTGGRNQPQHF.

The chain couples TRBV3-1 to TRBJ1-2; D is perhaps TRBD1 (6 bases). From germline, CDR1 is LGHDT and CDR2 YNNKEL (reference sequence). This CDR3 has 15 residues. Trimming left V 0 bases short and J 5 bases short, with 13 bases between. CDR3 DNA sequence: TGTGCCAGCAGCCAAGATTCGGTAGGGGGGTATGGCTACACCTTC. This gives the protein CASSQDSVGGYGYTF.

The table lists this clonotype with a few counts. The chain has TRBV5-1 and TRBJ2-1, with 9 nucleotides matching TRBD2. Germline lookup yields CDR1 SGHRS and CDR2 YFSETQ. The CDR3 has 14 residues. J gave up 7 bases and V 4 bases, and 6 bases lay outside the gene matches. The CDR3 nucleotides read TGCGCCAGCAGCACCGGGACTAGCCTAAATGAGCAGTTCTTC. It is translated as CASSTGTSLNEQFF.

The V call is TRBV28, the J call TRBJ2-3; TRBD1 agrees at 7 bases. There are 18 residues in the CDR3. From germline, CDR1 is MDHEN and CDR2 SYDVKM. Trimming took 3 bases from V and 2 from J; bases not matched to a gene: 14. CDR3 protein: CASSFSPTGYRSTDTQYF. The DNA of the CDR3 is TGTGCCAGCAGTTTCTCCCCGACAGGGTACCGATCCACAGATACGCAGTATTTT. Based on the CDR3 plus reference TRBV28 and TRBJ2-3, the full variable domain is DVKVTQSSRYLVKRTGEKVFLECVQDMDHENMFWYRQDPGLGLRLIYFSYDVKMKEKGDIPEGYSVSREKKERFSLILESASTNQTSMYLCASSFSPTGYRSTDTQYFGPGTRLTVL.

Note on this clonotype: Germline and junction disagree at one end, which may indicate a read error. The rearrangement links TRBV5-1 to TRBJ2-7; 8 bases are shared with TRBD2. Per germline, CDR1 SGHRS and CDR2 YFSETQ. This CDR3 is 17 amino acids long. Here the CDR3 reads CASSSRGGAGVPNEHYF. The CDR3, as DNA: TGCGCCAGCAGCTCCCGGGGGGGAGCGGGTGTTCCTAACGAGCACTACTTC. The full variable domain, rest sourced from reference TRBV5-1 and TRBJ2-7, is KAGVTQTPRYLIKTRGQQVTLSCSPISGHRSVSWYQQTPGQGLQFLFEYFSETQRNKGNFPGRFSGRQFSNSRSEMNVSTLELGDSALYLCASSSRGGAGVPNEHYFGPGTRLTVT.

This clonotype was picked up a small number of times. The CDR3 nucleotides read TGTGCCAGCAGAACAGGACTCGCGGTGAATCAGCCCCAGCATTTT. It translates to CASRTGLAVNQPQHF. The J gene is TRBJ1-5, the V gene TRBV28; perhaps TRBD1 as D (5 bases). The CDR3 sequence is 15 residues long. The V gene lost 6 bases and the J gene lost 4 bases, with 16 bases spanning the gap. Germline values: CDR1 MDHEN, CDR2 SYDVKM.

CDR3 loop: CASREDRGLVQPQHF. DNA of the CDR3: TGTGCCAGCCGGGAGGACAGGGGACTGGTGCAGCCCCAGCATTTT. The chain employs TRBV28 and TRBJ1-5; 9 nucleotides agree with TRBD1. V was pared by 8 bases and J by 7 bases, with 12 bases of the junction left unmatched. In germline, CDR1 is MDHEN, CDR2 SYDVKM. There are 15 residues in the CDR3.

This clonotype was counted only a few times. The chain recombines TRBV5-1 with TRBJ2-3; the D is unclear. Between the trimmed V and J ends, which lost 3 bases and 2 bases, there was a span of 10 bases. The CDR3 extends over 14 amino acids. Germline V gene lookup returns CDR1 SGHRS and CDR2 YFSETQ. The CDR3, as DNA: TGCGCCAGCAGCTCCCTCTTGACCACAGATACGCAGTATTTT. As protein: CASSSLLTTDTQYF.